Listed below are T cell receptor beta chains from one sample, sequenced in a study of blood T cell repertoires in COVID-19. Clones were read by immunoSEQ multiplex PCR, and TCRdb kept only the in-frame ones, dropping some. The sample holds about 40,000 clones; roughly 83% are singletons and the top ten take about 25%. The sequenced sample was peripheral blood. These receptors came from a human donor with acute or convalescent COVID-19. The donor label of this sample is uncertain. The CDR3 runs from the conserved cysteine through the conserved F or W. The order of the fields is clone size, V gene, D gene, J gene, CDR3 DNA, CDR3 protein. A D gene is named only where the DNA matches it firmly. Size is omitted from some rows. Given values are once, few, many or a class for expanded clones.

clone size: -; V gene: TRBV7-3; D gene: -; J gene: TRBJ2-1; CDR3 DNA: TGTGCCAGCAGCCCTGGGATTGGGGCGAATGAGCAGTTCTTC; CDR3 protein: CASSPGIGANEQFF
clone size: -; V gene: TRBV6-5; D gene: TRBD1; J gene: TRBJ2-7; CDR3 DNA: TGTGCCAGCAGTCCCGGGACAGGGAAGAGGGAGCAGTACTTC; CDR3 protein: CASSPGTGKREQYF
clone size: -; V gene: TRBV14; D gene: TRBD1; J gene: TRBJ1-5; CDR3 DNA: TGTGCCAGCAGCCCCCGCGGACAGGGTAGCAATCAGCCCCAGCATTTT; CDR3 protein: CASSPRGQGSNQPQHF
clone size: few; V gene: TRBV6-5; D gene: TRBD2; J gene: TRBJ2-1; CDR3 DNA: TGTGCCAGCAGTTTCGGACTAGCGGGAGGGGAGCAGTTCTTC; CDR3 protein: CASSFGLAGGEQFF
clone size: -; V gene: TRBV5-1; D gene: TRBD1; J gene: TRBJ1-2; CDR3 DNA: TGCGCCAGCAGCCCAGGGTACCGGACAGGAGGCGGCTACACCTTC; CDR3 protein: CASSPGYRTGGGYTF
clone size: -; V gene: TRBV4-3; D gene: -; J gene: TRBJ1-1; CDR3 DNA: TGCGCCAGCAGCCAATCTGGCAGTCCGAACACTGAAGCTTTCTTT; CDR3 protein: CASSQSGSPNTEAFF
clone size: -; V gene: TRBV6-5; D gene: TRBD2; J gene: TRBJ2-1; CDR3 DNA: TGTGCCAGCCGGCCCGGGACTAGGATTTGGAGTGAGCAGTTCTTC; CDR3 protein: CASRPGTRIWSEQFF
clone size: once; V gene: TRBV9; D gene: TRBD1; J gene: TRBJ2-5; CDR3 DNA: TGTGCCAGCAGCGGACCGGGACAGGGAGGAGAGACCCAGTACTTC; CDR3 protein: CASSGPGQGGETQYF
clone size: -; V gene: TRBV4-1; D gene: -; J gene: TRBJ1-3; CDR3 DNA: TGCGCCAGCAGGTCCATACGAGGTTCTGGAAACACCATATATTTT; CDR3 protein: CASRSIRGSGNTIYF
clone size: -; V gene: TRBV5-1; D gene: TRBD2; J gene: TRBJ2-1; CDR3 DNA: TGCGCCAGCAGCTTGAGGGAGGGGCATGAGCAGTTCTTC; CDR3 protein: CASSLREGHEQFF
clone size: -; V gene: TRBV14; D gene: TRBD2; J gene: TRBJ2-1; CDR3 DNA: TGTGCCAGCAGCCAAGCACGCGGGGGGGCAATCTTC; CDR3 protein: CASSQARGGAIF
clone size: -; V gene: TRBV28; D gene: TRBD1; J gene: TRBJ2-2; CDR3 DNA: TGTGCCAGCAGATTACAGGGGGCGGCCACCGGGGAGCTGTTTTTT; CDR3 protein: CASRLQGAATGELFF
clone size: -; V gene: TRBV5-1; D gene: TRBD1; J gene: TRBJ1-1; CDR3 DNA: TGCGCCAGCAGCTCTGGGATGGACAGGGGTCTGAACACTGAAGCTTTCTTT; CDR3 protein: CASSSGMDRGLNTEAFF
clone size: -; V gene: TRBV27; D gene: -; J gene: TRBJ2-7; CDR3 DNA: TGTGCCAGCAGTTTAGGTTTGTGGCTAGCGTTCGACGAGCAGTACTTC; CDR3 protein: CASSLGLWLAFDEQYF
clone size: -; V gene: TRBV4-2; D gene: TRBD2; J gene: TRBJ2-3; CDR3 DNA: TGTGCCAGCAGCCAAGATGGCCCTCTAGCGGGATTCACAGATACGCAGTATTTT; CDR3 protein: CASSQDGPLAGFTDTQYF
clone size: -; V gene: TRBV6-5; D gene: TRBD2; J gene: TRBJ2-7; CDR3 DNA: TGTGCCAGCGGGCTAGCGGGAGTATATTCCTACGAGCAGTACTTC; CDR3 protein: CASGLAGVYSYEQYF
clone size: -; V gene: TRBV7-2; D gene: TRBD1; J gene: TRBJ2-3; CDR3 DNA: TGTGCCAGCAGCTTAGACAGGGGAAGAGTGATTGGCACAGATACGCAGTATTTT; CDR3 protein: CASSLDRGRVIGTDTQYF
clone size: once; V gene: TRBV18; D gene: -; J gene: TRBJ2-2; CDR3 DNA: TGTGCCAGCTCATCCATAGACCCCACCGGGGAACTGTTTTTT; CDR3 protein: CASSSIDPTGELFF
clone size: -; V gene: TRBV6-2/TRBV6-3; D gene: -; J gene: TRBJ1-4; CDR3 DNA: TGTGCCAGCAGTTACGGACTAAGAGAAAAACTGTTTTTT; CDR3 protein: CASSYGLREKLFF
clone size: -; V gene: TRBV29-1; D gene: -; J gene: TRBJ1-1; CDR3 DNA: TGCAGCGTTGAATCGGGGATCCGCACTGAAGCTTTCTTT; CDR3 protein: CSVESGIRTEAFF
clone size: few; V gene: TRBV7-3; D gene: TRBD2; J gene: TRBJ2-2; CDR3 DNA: TGTGCCAGCAGTCCCGGGCTAGCGGGGATCGGGGAGCTGTTTTTT; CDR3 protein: CASSPGLAGIGELFF
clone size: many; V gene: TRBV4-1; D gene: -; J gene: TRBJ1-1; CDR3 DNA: TGCGCCAGCAGCCAACCCGTCCAGGGGCCGATGAACACTGAAGCTTTCTTT; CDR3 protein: CASSQPVQGPMNTEAFF
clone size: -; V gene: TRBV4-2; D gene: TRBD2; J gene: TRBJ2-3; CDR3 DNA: TGTGCCAGCAGCCACCTGACTAGCGGGGGAACAGATACGCAGTATTTT; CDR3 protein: CASSHLTSGGTDTQYF
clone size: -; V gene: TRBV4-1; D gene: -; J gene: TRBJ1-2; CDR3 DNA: TGCGCCAGCAGCCAAGGTGACAGGAACTATGGCTACACCTTC; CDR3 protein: CASSQGDRNYGYTF
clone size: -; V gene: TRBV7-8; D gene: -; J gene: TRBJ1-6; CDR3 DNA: TGTGCCAGCATCCCAACGGGGGACTTTGGTTCACCCCTCCACTTT; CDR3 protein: CASIPTGDFGSPLHF
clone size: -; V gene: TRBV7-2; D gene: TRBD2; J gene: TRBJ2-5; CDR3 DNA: TGTGCCAGCAGCCTCCGGACTAGCGGAAAAGAGACCCAGTACTTC; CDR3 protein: CASSLRTSGKETQYF
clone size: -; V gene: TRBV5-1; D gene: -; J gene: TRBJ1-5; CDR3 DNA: TGCGCCAGCAGCTTGGAGGGAGTAGAGGGTCAGCCCCAGCATTTT; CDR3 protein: CASSLEGVEGQPQHF
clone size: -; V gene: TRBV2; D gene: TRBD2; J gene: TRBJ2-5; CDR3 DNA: TGTGCCAGCAGCGGTCCCGGGACTAGCGGGGGGACTCAAGAGACCCAGTACTTC; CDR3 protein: CASSGPGTSGGTQETQYF
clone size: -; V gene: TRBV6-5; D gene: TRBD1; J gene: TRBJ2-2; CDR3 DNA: TGTGCCAGCAGTTACTCGCACAGGGGTCCCACCGGGGAGCTGTTTTTT; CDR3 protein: CASSYSHRGPTGELFF
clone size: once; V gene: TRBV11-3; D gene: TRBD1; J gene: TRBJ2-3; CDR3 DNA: TGTGCCAGCAGCCTGGGGGACAGGGGGAGCACAGATACGCAGTATTTT; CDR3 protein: CASSLGDRGSTDTQYF
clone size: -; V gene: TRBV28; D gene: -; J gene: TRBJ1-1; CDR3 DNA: TGTGCCAGCAAAAATTTAGTTAACACTGAAGCTTTCTTT; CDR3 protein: CASKNLVNTEAFF
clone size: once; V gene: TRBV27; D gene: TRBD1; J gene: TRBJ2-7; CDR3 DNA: TGTGCCAGCCTCGGGGGGACAGGGCAGGGCGAGCAGTACTTC; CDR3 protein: CASLGGTGQGEQYF